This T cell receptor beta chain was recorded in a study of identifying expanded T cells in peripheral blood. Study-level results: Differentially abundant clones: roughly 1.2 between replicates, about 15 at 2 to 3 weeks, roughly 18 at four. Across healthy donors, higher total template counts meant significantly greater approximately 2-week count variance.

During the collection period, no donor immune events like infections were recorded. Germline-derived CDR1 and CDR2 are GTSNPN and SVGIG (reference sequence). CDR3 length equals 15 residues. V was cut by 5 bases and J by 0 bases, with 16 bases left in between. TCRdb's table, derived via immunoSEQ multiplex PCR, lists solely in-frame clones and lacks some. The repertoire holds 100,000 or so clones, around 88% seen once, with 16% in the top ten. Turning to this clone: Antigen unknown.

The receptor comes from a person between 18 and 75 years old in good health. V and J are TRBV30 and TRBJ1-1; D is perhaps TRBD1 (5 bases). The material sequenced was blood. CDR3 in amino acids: CAWGALAGMNTEAFF. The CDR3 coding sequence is TGTGCCTGGGGGGCTCTCGCAGGGATGAACACTGAAGCTTTCTTT.